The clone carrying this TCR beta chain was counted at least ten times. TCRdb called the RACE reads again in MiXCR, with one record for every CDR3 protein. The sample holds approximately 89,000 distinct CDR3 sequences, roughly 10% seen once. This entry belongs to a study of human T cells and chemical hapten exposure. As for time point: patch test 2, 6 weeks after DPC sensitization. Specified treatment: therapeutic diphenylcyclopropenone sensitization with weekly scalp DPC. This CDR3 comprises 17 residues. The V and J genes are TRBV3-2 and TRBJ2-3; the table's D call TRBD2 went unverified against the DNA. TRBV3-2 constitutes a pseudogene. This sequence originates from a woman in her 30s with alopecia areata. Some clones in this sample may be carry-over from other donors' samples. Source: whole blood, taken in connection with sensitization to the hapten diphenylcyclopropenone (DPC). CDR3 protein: CASSQDVRAGGTDTQYF. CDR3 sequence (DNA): TGTGCCAGCAGCCAAGATGTGAGGGCCGGAGGGACAGATACGCAGTATTTT.